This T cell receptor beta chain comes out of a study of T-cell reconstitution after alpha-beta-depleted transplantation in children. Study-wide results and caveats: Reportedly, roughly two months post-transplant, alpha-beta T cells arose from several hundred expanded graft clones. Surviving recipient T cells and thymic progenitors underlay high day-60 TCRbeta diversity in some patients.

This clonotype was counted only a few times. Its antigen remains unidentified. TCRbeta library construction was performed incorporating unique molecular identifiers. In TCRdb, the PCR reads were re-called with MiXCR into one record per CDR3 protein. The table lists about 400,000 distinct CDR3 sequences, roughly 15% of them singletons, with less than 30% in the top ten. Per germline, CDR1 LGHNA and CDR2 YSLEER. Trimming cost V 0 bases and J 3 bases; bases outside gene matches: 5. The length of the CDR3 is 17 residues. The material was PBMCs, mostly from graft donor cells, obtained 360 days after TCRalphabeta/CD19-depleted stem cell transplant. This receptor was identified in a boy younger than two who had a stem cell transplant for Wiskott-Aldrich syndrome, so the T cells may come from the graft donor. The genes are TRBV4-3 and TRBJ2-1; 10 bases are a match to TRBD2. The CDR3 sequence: CASSQDLRLAGYNEQFF. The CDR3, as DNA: TGCGCCAGCAGCCAAGATCTGAGACTAGCGGGCTACAATGAGCAGTTCTTC.